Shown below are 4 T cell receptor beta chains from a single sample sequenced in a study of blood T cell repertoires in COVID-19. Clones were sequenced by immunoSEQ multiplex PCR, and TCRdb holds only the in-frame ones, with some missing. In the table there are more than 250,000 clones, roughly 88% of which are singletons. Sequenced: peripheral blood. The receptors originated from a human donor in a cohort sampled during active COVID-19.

The CDR3 spells CASSLADRTNYGYTF. In DNA form, the CDR3 reads TGTGCCAGCAGCTTGGCCGACAGAACTAACTATGGCTACACCTTC. The rearrangement joins TRBV5-4 to TRBJ1-2; maybe TRBD1 (5 bases). The CDR3 consists of 15 residues. Trimming cost V 0 bases and J 0 bases, with 9 bases left between them. Germline V lookup: CDR1 SGHNT, CDR2 YYREEE (reference sequence).

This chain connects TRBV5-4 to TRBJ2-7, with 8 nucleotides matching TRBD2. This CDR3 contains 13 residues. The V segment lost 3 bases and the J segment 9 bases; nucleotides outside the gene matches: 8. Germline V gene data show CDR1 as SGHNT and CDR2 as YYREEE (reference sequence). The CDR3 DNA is TGTGCCAGCAGCTCGCCGGGACTAGGGTGGCAGTACTTC. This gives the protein CASSSPGLGWQYF.

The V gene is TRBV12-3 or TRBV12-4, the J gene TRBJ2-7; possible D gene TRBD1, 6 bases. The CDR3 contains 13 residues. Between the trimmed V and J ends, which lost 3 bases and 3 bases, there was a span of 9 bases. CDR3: CASSLNRVYEQYF. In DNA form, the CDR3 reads TGTGCCAGCAGTTTGAACAGGGTCTACGAGCAGTACTTC.

CDR3 in DNA: TGTGCCAGCAGCGCGAGTAGCGGGAGAGTCTACGAGCAGTACTTC. Amino acid sequence: CASSASSGRVYEQYF. The chain employs TRBV9 and TRBJ2-7, with TRBD2 matching 9 bases. Germline loops: CDR1 SGDLS, CDR2 YYNGEE. This CDR3 contains 15 residues. V lost 3 bases to trimming and J lost 3 bases; unmatched junction nucleotides: 7.